This T cell receptor beta chain is from a study of T cell repertoires in cytomegalovirus infection. Study overall: Shared public TCR beta signatures pointed to both CMV infection and a matching HLA type. The study, taken as a whole, reports: Clonotypes of TCR beta that were HLA-C-restricted and CMV-specific dominated the ex vivo response. Cumulative public TCR beta family frequency identified carriers of CMV plus the relevant HLA.

One entry per CDR3 protein results from TCRdb running MiXCR on the reads. The sample has fewer than 700,000 distinct CDR3 sequences; 20% to 25% are singletons. The V end lost 6 bases, the J end lost 5 bases, and 21 bases lay between the germline ends. The CDR3 covers 15 residues. Germline CDR1 is DFQATT and CDR2 is SNEGSKA (reference sequence). With respect to this clonotype: Its antigen is as yet unknown.

The sequencing sample was made of CD8+ T cells from PBMCs. The chain is built from TRBV20-1 and TRBJ2-3; weak D call: TRBD1 (6 bases). This sequence originates from a human donor in good health (CMV status not recorded). Some clones in this sample may be carry-over from other donors' samples. The CDR3 DNA sequence: TGCAGTGCCGCCCTTGGACAGTTCGCCCAAGATACGCAGTATTTT. Translated, it gives CSAALGQFAQDTQYF.